The next 20 T cell receptor beta chains were all read from a single sample in a study of patients and donors after allogeneic stem cell transplantation. TCRdb reprocessed the RT-PCR reads via MiXCR and lists one record per CDR3 protein. The sample records some 150,000 distinct CDR3 sequences, roughly 35% being singletons. Sequencing input: blood, either unsorted or a sorted T cell fraction (not recorded which). All receptors derive from a human donor who was either an allogeneic HSCT recipient or a stem cell or donor lymphocyte infusion donor (not recorded which). It is not recorded whose cells these are; they may come from a transplant donor.

The chain joins TRBV9 to TRBJ2-7; 11 positions match TRBD2. CDR3 size: 17 residues. After removal of 4 bases from V and 2 bases from J, the junction contained 11 bases not matched to a gene. Germline V gene data show CDR1 as SGDLS and CDR2 as YYNGEE. CDR3 protein: CASSSDSGGATTYEQYF. DNA of the CDR3: TGTGCCAGCAGCTCTGATAGCGGGGGGGCAACAACCTACGAGCAGTACTTC.

The chain joins TRBV5-1 to TRBJ1-2, with a weak D call TRBD1 (5 bases). The V gene lost 7 bases and the J gene lost 5 bases, with 15 bases spanning the gap. From germline, CDR1 is SGHRS and CDR2 YFSETQ. The CDR3 loop spans 13 amino acids. This CDR3 reads CASGLTASYGYTF. CDR3 nucleotides: TGCGCCAGCGGATTGACAGCCTCGTATGGCTACACCTTC.

Only a few counts were recorded for this clonotype. The chain uses TRBV6-2 or TRBV6-3 and TRBJ2-5; D uncertain. This CDR3 has 12 residues. Germline lookup yields CDR1 MNHEY and CDR2 SVGEGT. V gave up 2 bases and J gave up 4 bases, with 5 bases separating them. The CDR3: CASSYPPETQYF. CDR3 sequence (DNA): TGTGCCAGCAGTTACCCCCCAGAGACCCAGTACTTC.

The table lists this clonotype with a count of one. The V gene is TRBV12-3 or TRBV12-4, the J gene TRBJ2-3, with D perhaps assigned TRBD1 or TRBD2 (5 bases each). V was cut by 5 bases and J by 4 bases, with 19 bases left in between. The length of the CDR3 is 16 residues. The CDR3 is CASSPRDGGVPDTQYF. DNA of the CDR3: TGTGCCAGCAGTCCCCGGGACGGTGGAGTTCCAGATACGCAGTATTTT.

The chain combines TRBV12-3 or TRBV12-4 with TRBJ1-3; unclear D gene. This CDR3 spans 14 amino acids. The ends were cut back, 3 bases at V and 2 bases at J, with 8 bases in the middle. CDR3 nucleotides: TGTGCCAGCAGTTTCCCAGAAACTGGAAACACCATATATTTT. Protein product: CASSFPETGNTIYF.

This clonotype was seen more than once but under ten times. The J gene is TRBJ1-3, the V gene TRBV7-9; D may be TRBD1 (6 bases). CDR3 length: 15 residues. Germline V gene sequence: CDR1 SEHNR, CDR2 FQNEAQ (reference sequence). V dropped 8 bases and J dropped 2 bases, with 16 bases sitting between them. The CDR3 DNA reads TGTGCCAGCTCTTGGCGGGGGCATACTGGAAACACCATATATTTT. Protein product: CASSWRGHTGNTIYF. The full variable domain, with the rest looked up from reference TRBV7-9 and TRBJ1-3, is DTGVSQNPRHKITKRGQNVTFRCDPISEHNRLYWYRQTLGQGPEFLTYFQNEAQLEKSRLLSDRFSAERPKGSFSTLEIQRTEQGDSAMYLCASSWRGHTGNTIYFGEGSWLTVV.

CDR3 protein: CSIWEPDTQYF. For the CDR3, the DNA is TGCAGCATTTGGGAGCCAGATACGCAGTATTTT. The rearrangement joins TRBV29-1 to TRBJ2-3, with D maybe TRBD2 (5 bases). The CDR3 is 11 residues long. V was shortened by 8 bases and J by 4 bases, with 10 bases between the two germline ends. Germline V gene lookup returns CDR1 SQVTM and CDR2 ANQGSEA.

The rearrangement joins TRBV13 to TRBJ2-1; D is tentatively TRBD1 or TRBD2 (5 bases each). The CDR3 sequence is 15 residues long. The germline gives CDR1 PRHDT, CDR2 FYEKMQ (reference sequence). V lost 0 bases, J lost 6 bases, and 12 bases lay in between. This CDR3 reads CASSLGVTGGNEQFF. In DNA, the CDR3 is TGTGCCAGCAGCTTAGGCGTAACTGGGGGCAATGAGCAGTTCTTC.

The chain employs TRBV28 and TRBJ2-5; D remains unclear. Germline V gives CDR1 MDHEN, CDR2 SYDVKM. CDR3 length: 12 amino acids. Trimming cost V 1 base and J 5 bases, with 5 bases left between them. CDR3 DNA sequence: TGTGCCAGCAGTTTATACGGGGAGACCCAGTACTTC. Encoded protein: CASSLYGETQYF.

J is TRBJ2-1 and V is TRBV12-3 or TRBV12-4; TRBD2 matches 7 bases. The CDR3 is 15 amino acids. Trimming took 7 bases from V and 7 from J; bases not matched to a gene: 13. The CDR3 protein is CASTSGWGGDNEQFF. The DNA of the CDR3 is TGTGCCAGCACCTCAGGTTGGGGGGGTGATAATGAGCAGTTCTTC.

This clonotype was counted only a few times. This chain connects TRBV5-1 to TRBJ1-1; D gene uncertain. The CDR3 totals 14 residues. V was clipped by 5 bases and J by 2 bases, with 13 bases between them. The germline gives CDR1 SGHRS, CDR2 YFSETQ. CDR3: CASSWQDVNTEAFF. The CDR3 DNA sequence: TGCGCCAGCAGTTGGCAGGACGTAAACACTGAAGCTTTCTTT. The entire variable domain, with the rest obtained from reference TRBV5-1 and TRBJ1-1, is as follows: KAGVTQTPRYLIKTRGQQVTLSCSPISGHRSVSWYQQTPGQGLQFLFEYFSETQRNKGNFPGRFSGRQFSNSRSEMNVSTLELGDSALYLCASSWQDVNTEAFFGQGTRLTVV.

This chain connects TRBV12-3 or TRBV12-4 to TRBJ2-5; D gene unclear. CDR3 size: 14 residues. The V gene lost 6 bases and the J gene lost 5 bases, with 16 bases spanning the gap. CDR3 amino acids: CASSPQTSSETQYF. DNA for the CDR3: TGTGCCAGCAGCCCACAGACTTCCTCCGAGACCCAGTACTTC.

Here the CDR3 DNA reads TGTGCCAGCAGTTTAGCGGGCAGGCTTGAAGCTTTCTTT. This sequence encodes CASSLAGRLEAFF. The rearrangement links TRBV12-3 or TRBV12-4 to TRBJ1-1; D is uncertain. This CDR3 has 13 residues. Trimming removed 0 bases at V and 7 bases at J, with 9 bases between.

This rearrangement joins TRBV27 to TRBJ1-2; 9 bases fit TRBD1. Trimming took 11 bases from V and 3 from J; bases not matched to a gene: 7. From germline, CDR1 is MNHEY and CDR2 SMNVEV (reference sequence). CDR3 length: 13 residues. The CDR3 region has the DNA TGTGCCTGCCGGGACAGGGAGCACTATGGCTACACCTTC. Protein sequence: CACRDREHYGYTF.

The chain links TRBV20-1 to TRBJ2-3; D is ambiguous. The germline V and J ends were trimmed by 3 bases and 0 bases, with 4 bases remaining between them. The CDR3 has 12 amino acids. The V gene's germline CDR1 is DFQATT and CDR2 SNEGSKA (reference sequence). CDR3 region: CSASPSTDTQYF. In DNA, the CDR3 is TGCAGTGCTAGCCCTAGCACAGATACGCAGTATTTT.

There are a few counts of this clonotype. V usage is TRBV20-1 and J usage is TRBJ2-1; the D gene is possibly TRBD2 (6 bases). The V and J ends lost 3 bases and 0 bases respectively, with 15 bases between them. The germline CDR1 and CDR2 sequences are DFQATT and SNEGSKA (reference sequence). The CDR3 length is 16 residues. CDR3 loop: CSARGPSVRSYNEQFF. CDR3 bases: TGCAGTGCTAGGGGGCCTAGCGTTCGCTCCTACAATGAGCAGTTCTTC.

The chain has TRBV6-2 or TRBV6-3 and TRBJ1-2, with no clear D. Germline loops: CDR1 MNHEY, CDR2 SVGEGT. The CDR3 totals 15 residues. Trimming stripped 6 bases from V and 11 bases from J, with 25 bases between. For the CDR3, the DNA is TGTGCCAGCAGCACCACCTCTACCGCCTGGCTGAGGTACACCTTC. Amino acid sequence: CASSTTSTAWLRYTF.

The chain is built from TRBV3-1 and TRBJ2-3; 8 nucleotides line up with TRBD2. V was pared by 4 bases and J by 1 base, with 1 base of the junction left unmatched. CDR3 length: 14 amino acids. Germline V gene sequence: CDR1 LGHDT, CDR2 YNNKEL (reference sequence). CDR3 coding DNA: TGTGCCAGCAGCCTTAGCGGGGGCACAGATACGCAGTATTTT. Its translation: CASSLSGGTDTQYF.

The genes are TRBV11-2 and TRBJ1-4; D not certain. Germline V gives CDR1 SGHAT, CDR2 FQNNGV. Trimming left V 2 bases short and J 6 bases short, with 10 bases between. This CDR3 has 14 amino acids. CDR3 nucleotide sequence: TGTGCCAGCAGCTTATTGGGTGGCGATGAAAAACTGTTTTTT. It encodes CASSLLGGDEKLFF.

This clonotype was seen a handful of times. The chain recombines TRBV15 with TRBJ1-4, with D tentatively TRBD1 (5 bases). This CDR3 is 12 amino acids long. Per germline, CDR1 LNHNV and CDR2 YYDKDF (reference sequence). Trimming took off 9 bases at V and 0 bases at J, with 5 bases between the two ends. This CDR3 is CATTATNEKLFF. The CDR3 bases are TGTGCCACGACAGCAACTAATGAAAAACTGTTTTTT.